This TCR beta chain is drawn from a study of CD8+ T cells in alopecia areata. Study information: Percentage of affected scalp area was the basis on which treated patients' severity was scored.

In each case, RNA was isolated and then reverse transcribed into cDNA as the sequencing template. TCRdb's copy holds only in-frame clones and misses some; the assay was immunoSEQ multiplex PCR. This sample has 90,000 to 100,000 clones, with approximately 60% found just once. V was trimmed by 1 base and J by 0 bases, leaving 10 bases between them. Germline assignment: CDR1 SGHNT and CDR2 YYREEE (reference sequence). The CDR3 runs 16 residues. Treatment described: oral pan-JAK inhibitor, 5-10 mg twice daily. The receptor was isolated from a human donor with alopecia areata. V and J are TRBV5-4 and TRBJ1-4; D unclear. Here the sequenced sample was CD8+ T cells sorted from blood, taken at week 4, from a patient treated with tofacitinib. CDR3 region: CASSLRYGATNEKLFF. CDR3 DNA sequence: TGTGCCAGCAGCTTGCGGTACGGGGCAACTAATGAAAAACTGTTTTTT.